This T cell receptor beta chain was observed in a study of T cells in Graves' hyperthyroidism and ophthalmopathy. Study observations and caveats: Ophthalmopathy was distinguished from stable hyperthyroidism by 13 V-J signatures. Blood also contained most expanded thyroid clonotypes above 0.001.

This clonotype was found many times. Its antigen remains unidentified. Uncontrolled infection, other autoimmune disease, pregnancy or lactation barred patients from enrollment. TCR beta CDR3 regions were amplified from RNA. The TCR CDR3 was amplified in a first-round RT-PCR using the HTBI primer set. TCRdb itself ran the multiplex PCR reads through MiXCR, one entry per CDR3 protein. The data show 300,000 to 400,000 distinct CDR3 sequences, with about 15% seen just once and about 20% held by the top ten. The CDR3 consists of 14 residues. Germline-derived CDR1 and CDR2 are SGHTA and FQGTGA. With 2 bases removed from V and 4 bases from J, the gap between germline ends came to 9 bases.

This clonotype originated in a young woman with Graves' ophthalmopathy. The sequenced sample consisted of blood. The chain is built from TRBV7-3 and TRBJ2-1; a weak D match, TRBD1 (5 bases). This CDR3 is CASSLLGAYNEQFF. CDR3 nucleotides: TGTGCCAGCAGCTTACTAGGGGCATACAATGAGCAGTTCTTC.